The sequence of this TCR beta chain was determined in a study of OX40 agonist ivuxolimab in advanced cancers. The wider study: Dose-escalation subjects each had hepatocellular carcinoma, melanoma, renal cell or head and neck cancer. Aged roughly 23 to 85 with a mean of approximately 57 years, they were more than 80% male.

Trimming cost V 1 base and J 6 bases, with 5 bases left between them. The germline CDR1 and CDR2 sequences are SGHTA and FQGNSA. There are 12 residues in the CDR3. Study-level points and caveats: Expanded peripheral T cell antigen specificity was not determined. At 0.1 to 3.0 mg/kg and by week 6, CD4+ and CD8+ T cells in the blood had expanded clonally.

As regards this clone: Its antigen remains unidentified.

Clones were sequenced by immunoSEQ multiplex PCR, and TCRdb holds only the in-frame ones, with some missing. Of 40,000 to 45,000 clones listed, 65% to 85% are singletons. The specimen comprised CD4+ or CD8+ T cells sorted from blood, sampled in a trial of the OX40 agonist ivuxolimab. This TCR was sampled from an adult with an advanced solid tumor such as melanoma, head and neck, liver or kidney cancer. This sequence joins TRBV7-2 and TRBJ2-3; no clear D gene. The CDR3 DNA sequence: TGTGCCAGCAGCTTAGATTCCGATACGCAGTATTTT. As protein: CASSLDSDTQYF.